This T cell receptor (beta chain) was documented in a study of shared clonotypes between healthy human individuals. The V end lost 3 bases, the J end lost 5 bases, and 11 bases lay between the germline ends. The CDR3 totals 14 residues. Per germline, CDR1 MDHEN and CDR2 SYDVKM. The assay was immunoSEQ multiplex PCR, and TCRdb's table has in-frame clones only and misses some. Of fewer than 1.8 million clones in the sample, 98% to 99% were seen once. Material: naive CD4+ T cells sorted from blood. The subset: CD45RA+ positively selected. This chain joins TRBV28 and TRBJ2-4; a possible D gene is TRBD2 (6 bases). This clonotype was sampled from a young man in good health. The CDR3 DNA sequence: TGTGCCAGCAGTTTGGGAGGAAGCCAAAACATTCAGTACTTC. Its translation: CASSLGGSQNIQYF.